A single sample is the source of the 10 T cell receptor beta chains below, sequenced in a study of CD8 T cells in cerebrospinal fluid in Alzheimer's disease. TCRdb reprocessed the 10x single-cell sequencing reads and stores each CDR3 protein as one record, lacking DNA. Recorded here are roughly 1,100 distinct CDR3 sequences; the top ten clones represent about 7.9%. The sequenced sample consisted of cerebrospinal fluid. These receptors all stem from a human donor with Alzheimer's disease.

This clonotype shows up as large by frequency. J is TRBJ1-1 and V is TRBV29-1. Germline V gives CDR1 SQVTM, CDR2 ANQGSEA. The CDR3 spans 12 residues. The CDR3 protein is CSVARANTEAFF.

This clonotype is labeled medium-sized (0.01 to 0.1%) based on frequency. The chain uses TRBV6-1 and TRBJ2-5; without DNA, the TCRdb call of TRBD1 cannot be checked. The CDR3 covers 13 residues. Germline V gene sequence: CDR1 MNHNS, CDR2 SASEGT. The CDR3 is CASSQGGLETQYF.

Frequency places this clonotype as medium-sized. This chain links TRBV19 with TRBJ2-7; the TCRdb D gene call, TRBD1, has no DNA to confirm it. The CDR3 covers 14 residues. Looked up from germline, CDR1 is LNHDA and CDR2 is SQIVND (reference sequence). The CDR3 spells CASARSGENYEQYF.

By frequency, this clonotype registers large. CDR3: CASSPGRFAEQYF. The rearrangement joins TRBV6-5 to TRBJ2-7; TCRdb designates TRBD1, a call that cannot be tested without DNA. The CDR3 is 13 amino acids. Germline V CDR1 and CDR2: MNHEY, SVGAGI.

This clonotype is identified as large from frequency. V is TRBV4-2 and J is TRBJ2-7; with no DNA, the TCRdb D assignment of TRBD1 cannot be verified. This CDR3 region has 13 residues. Germline V CDR1 and CDR2: LGHNA, YNFKEQ. The CDR3 loop reads CASRGQEVYEQYF.

Frequency places this clonotype as medium-sized. The rearrangement uses TRBV2 and TRBJ1-1; TCRdb's assignment of TRBD1 cannot be checked, as there is no DNA. The CDR3 is 17 residues long. CDR1 and CDR2 from the germline V gene are SNHLY and FYNNEI. CDR3: CASSNLNRDRLFTEAFF.

Its frequency marks this clonotype as hyperexpanded (1% or more). V is TRBV7-7 and J is TRBJ2-4; absent DNA, TCRdb's TRBD1 call cannot be checked. Germline assignment: CDR1 SSHAT and CDR2 FNYEAQ (reference sequence). This CDR3 is built from 11 residues. CDR3 sequence reads: CASSPEGQGYF.

Judged by frequency, this clonotype is medium-sized (0.01 to 0.1%). The chain couples TRBV18 to TRBJ1-1; TCRdb proposes TRBD1, but this gene call is untestable without DNA. The germline V gene encodes CDR1 KGHSH and CDR2 LQKENI. This CDR3 spans 15 amino acids. The CDR3 region is CASSLGGQGVDEAFF.

This clonotype is called medium-sized based on its frequency. This chain connects TRBV15 to TRBJ2-4; TCRdb indicates TRBD1, and absent DNA this call remains unverified. Germline-derived CDR1 and CDR2 are LNHNV and YYDKDF (reference sequence). The CDR3 length is 19 residues. CDR3 residues: CATTSTGSQGAGAKNIQYF.

This clonotype is classed as large by frequency. The chain combines TRBV7-9 with TRBJ1-1. Germline lookup yields CDR1 SEHNR and CDR2 FQNEAQ (reference sequence). The CDR3 contains 15 residues. CDR3 sequence: CASSGWDGPNTEAFF.